This T cell receptor (beta chain) comes out of a study of human T cells and chemical hapten exposure. General study results and limits: Following DPC sensitization, TCRs present above 1 in 1000 frequency showed no change.

This sample's time point: healthy volunteer bleed at 2 weeks. Total RNA extraction was carried out from unfractionated whole blood. In this sample, this clonotype turned up many times. Its antigen is not known. Using its own MiXCR run on the RACE reads, TCRdb lists one record per CDR3 protein. The table has 25,000 to 35,000 distinct CDR3 sequences, 6.5% to 9% seen once. The length of the CDR3 is 14 residues. Germline V gene data show CDR1 as MDHEN and CDR2 as SYDVKM. Trimming cost V 4 bases and J 4 bases; bases outside gene matches: 5. This chain connects TRBV28 to TRBJ1-2; 8 nucleotides line up with TRBD1. Sequenced: whole blood. This clonotype was obtained from a human donor in good health. Some clones in this sample may be carry-over from other donors' samples. The CDR3 spells CASSSGQGAYGYTF. The CDR3 bases are TGTGCCAGCAGTTCCGGACAGGGAGCCTATGGCTACACCTTC.